Listed here is a single T cell receptor (beta chain). Its antigen is not yet known. There are no base qualities to consult, and no much larger clone falls within one base. The source of the sample is a study of cytomegalovirus exposure and HLA in healthy donors (dated by TCRdb to about 2017). Some background on the complete study: A later analysis indicated that the 95 to 150 validation repertoires were generated on the platform also employed for the 666 repertoires of the first cohort. The study aimed to test whether signatures of past pathogen exposure could be identified by cataloging public T cell receptors. In addition to the first cohort of 666 subjects, a separate validation cohort of approximately 130 different subjects was used. The study combined high-throughput TCR immunosequencing, statistical association of individual TCRs with disease status, and machine learning to predict cytomegalovirus infection status. Overall results and qualifications from the work: A later analysis had no HLA typing for the validation cohort, so co-occurrence there was scored across all 110 or so repertoires. Most TCR sequences were seen in very few donors, while some public TCRs were found in many individuals. The authors suggested that the approach could potentially be extended to other disease states and immunological phenotypes. The study listed 164 TCR beta chains as associated with cytomegalovirus. A later analysis found that TCRs clustered in the first cohort also tended to co-occur in the 120 validation repertoires, with 90% to 95% of cluster scores above 0. In both the original and validation cohorts, the classifier was reported to diagnose cytomegalovirus status with high specificity and sensitivity. Three of the identified cytomegalovirus-associated TCR beta chains were confirmed in vitro to be specific for cytomegalovirus antigens.

CDR1 and CDR2 were assigned from the germline V gene as SGHRS and YFSETQ. The CDR3 measures 16 amino acids from cysteine to phenylalanine. The only DNA kept is the CDR3, 48 bases in frame from the first base. Germline trimming: 4 bases from V, 2 bases from J; junction bases outside gene matches: 7. Separate from the approximately 730-subject first cohort, the validation cohort of around 130 subjects was the group to which the donors belonged. Library generation was performed with the immunoSEQ multiplex PCR assay. The paper's processing steps were these. A statistical classification framework was built to diagnose cytomegalovirus status from the catalog of TCR beta chain sequences. TCRdb retrieved this table from immuneACCESS and kept in-frame rearrangements only. Not all clones are present; in checked studies, unresolved V genes account for under half, and no reason is known for the remainder. V and J calls plus clone size are reproduced from that table; the DNA served to infer D and trimming. The sample profile shows around 130,000 clones; about 90% of them were found once. The biggest ten clones account for around 3.4% of the sample.

What was sequenced was PBMCs. The chain was built from TRBV5-1 and TRBJ1-3; 9 nucleotides in the junction match TRBD1. This TCR was sampled from a man aged 30-40 years in good health and CMV-seronegative. The CDR3 sequence is CASSLETGGTGNTIYF. The DNA reads TGCGCCAGCAGCCTTGAGACAGGGGGAACTGGAAACACCATATATTTT.